This TCR beta chain was identified during a study of control samples from healthy donors and cancer patients. Some clones are missing from TCRdb's copy, which holds only in-frame ones; the method was immunoSEQ multiplex PCR. The sample lists 230,000 or so clones, roughly 94% occurring once. The source of this sequence is a man aged 50-59 years in good health. The sequencing input was blood.

CDR3 nucleotides: TGTGCCAGCAGTATCGGCACCCATGGCTACACCTTC. This sequence encodes CASSIGTHGYTF. The chain combines TRBV28 with TRBJ1-2, with D unclear. V lost 5 bases to trimming and J lost 6 bases, with 10 bases between them. Germline V gene sequence: CDR1 MDHEN, CDR2 SYDVKM. The CDR3 runs 12 residues.